Presented here are 23 T cell receptor beta chains from one specimen sequenced in a study of blood T cell repertoires in COVID-19. Data came from immunoSEQ multiplex PCR; TCRdb stores just in-frame clones and leaves some out. This sample yields 75,000 to 90,000 clones, of which over 70% are seen a single time; around 12% belongs to the top ten. Sequenced: peripheral blood. These receptors were collected from a woman between 35 and 50 years old with active or convalescent COVID-19.

This chain uses TRBV27 with TRBJ1-2, with a tentative D call TRBD1 (6 bases). There are 14 residues in the CDR3. The V end lost 4 bases, the J end lost 3 bases, and 12 bases lay between the germline ends. Germline V gene lookup returns CDR1 MNHEY and CDR2 SMNVEV (reference sequence). The CDR3: CASSSKQGYYGYTF. CDR3 coding DNA: TGTGCCAGCAGTTCCAAACAGGGATACTATGGCTACACCTTC.

This chain uses TRBV5-1 with TRBJ2-7; 8 positions agree with TRBD1. Germline V gene lookup returns CDR1 SGHRS and CDR2 YFSETQ. The CDR3 totals 14 residues. V shed 5 bases, J shed 6 bases, and the junction held 10 bases outside the gene matches. The CDR3 region has the DNA TGCGCCAGCAGATCCTCCGGGACAGGAGCCGAGCAGTACTTC. Protein sequence: CASRSSGTGAEQYF.

J is TRBJ2-2 and V is TRBV5-1; TRBD1 matches 11 bases. The CDR3 runs 15 residues. Germline V gene lookup returns CDR1 SGHRS and CDR2 YFSETQ. Trimming at V came to 7 bases and at J to 5 bases, leaving 7 bases not matched to a gene. CDR3 region: CASRWTGGRTGELFF. CDR3 bases: TGCGCCAGCCGCTGGACAGGGGGCAGGACCGGGGAGCTGTTTTTT.

V is TRBV6-2 or TRBV6-3 and J is TRBJ2-7; tentatively, D is TRBD1 (6 bases). V was pared by 4 bases and J by 3 bases, with 10 bases between. The CDR3 totals 13 residues. Germline V CDR1 and CDR2: MNHEY, SVGEGT. CDR3 sequence: CASSSGTHYEQYF. The CDR3 DNA sequence: TGTGCCAGCAGTTCCGGGACACACTACGAGCAGTACTTC.

The chain employs TRBV11-3 and TRBJ2-1; no clear D. The V end lost 1 base, the J end lost 9 bases, and 13 bases lay between the germline ends. The CDR3 contains 14 residues. The V gene's germline CDR1 is SGHNT and CDR2 YENEEA. CDR3 bases: TGTGCCAGCAGCTTAGGCTATCTCTCAGGTGAGCAGTTCTTC. This gives the protein CASSLGYLSGEQFF.

The table lists this clone with a count of one. The CDR3 sequence is CASSLGTSGGAVGTDTQYF. CDR3 bases: TGTGCCAGCAGCTTAGGGACTAGCGGGGGGGCCGTGGGCACAGATACGCAGTATTTT. The chain has TRBV7-2 and TRBJ2-3; 15 bases map to TRBD2. Germline values: CDR1 SGHTA, CDR2 FQGNSA. V shed 1 base, J shed 1 base, and the junction held 6 bases outside the gene matches. This CDR3 region has 19 residues.

V is TRBV18 and J is TRBJ1-2; 8 bases align to TRBD1. The ends lost 5 bases at V and 6 bases at J; junction bases unmatched: 11. This CDR3 has 15 amino acids. The germline V gene encodes CDR1 KGHSH and CDR2 LQKENI. Written as DNA, the CDR3 is TGTGCCAGCTCAACTCCTCGGGACAGGTGGCATGGCTACACCTTC. Translation gives CASSTPRDRWHGYTF.

The chain joins TRBV21-1 to TRBJ1-5; the table's D call, TRBD1, was not checked against the DNA. TRBV21-1 is reported as a pseudogene. The CDR3 length is 14 residues. The CDR3 here is CATLLGALVQPQHF. The CDR3 bases are TGTGCCACGCTTTTGGGGGCATTGGTTCAGCCCCAGCATTTT.

The chain joins TRBV18 to TRBJ2-3; D call uncertain. The CDR3 spans 14 residues. V shed 4 bases and J shed 2 bases, with 10 bases lying between them. Per germline, CDR1 KGHSH and CDR2 LQKENI. The CDR3 nucleotides read TGTGCCAGCTCACTCCTCCCTCCCACAGATACGCAGTATTTT. This codes for CASSLLPPTDTQYF.

This CDR3 reads CASSYSGQGSYNEQFF. The CDR3 region has the DNA TGTGCCAGCAGTTACAGCGGACAGGGCAGTTACAATGAGCAGTTCTTC. The V gene is TRBV6-5, the J gene TRBJ2-1, with 8 bases aligning to TRBD1. Losses at the gene ends were 2 bases for V and 4 bases for J; bases not matched to a gene: 7. From germline, CDR1 is MNHEY and CDR2 SVGAGI. The CDR3 length is 16 residues.

The chain joins TRBV5-1 to TRBJ2-5, with D tentatively TRBD2 (6 bases). The CDR3 sequence is 15 residues long. Trimming removed 7 bases from V and 3 bases from J, with 19 bases in between. Per germline, CDR1 SGHRS and CDR2 YFSETQ. The CDR3 sequence: CASVLTGLSEETQYF. CDR3 nucleotide sequence: TGCGCCAGCGTACTAACGGGACTTTCTGAAGAGACCCAGTACTTC.

The table lists this clone with a few counts. The chain has TRBV7-9 and TRBJ2-1, with TRBD2 as a possible D gene (5 bases). The germline V gene has CDR1 SEHNR and CDR2 FQNEAQ (reference sequence). This CDR3 is built from 15 residues. Trimming removed 6 bases at V and 2 bases at J, with 14 bases between. The CDR3 nucleotides read TGTGCCAGCAGTCCGGGATCAGCTCCCTACAATGAGCAGTTCTTC. Translated: CASSPGSAPYNEQFF.

This clone turned up a few times. A junction boundary mismatches the germline segment, possibly from a read error. V and J are TRBV10-3 and TRBJ1-6; D gene uncertain. Germline CDR1 is ENHRY and CDR2 is SYGVKD. The CDR3 consists of 13 residues. In DNA, the CDR3 is TGTGCCATCTGTGAACATTATAATTCACCCCTCCACTTT. It specifies CAICEHYNSPLHF.

V is TRBV28 and J is TRBJ1-2; weak D call: TRBD1 (6 bases). Trimming cost V 6 bases and J 5 bases, with 13 bases left between them. The CDR3 is 13 residues long. Germline assignment: CDR1 MDHEN and CDR2 SYDVKM. CDR3 in amino acids: CASRQGPPYGYTF. In DNA, the CDR3 is TGTGCCAGCAGACAGGGCCCTCCTTATGGCTACACCTTC.

The chain links TRBV11-2 to TRBJ2-3; 11 bases match TRBD2. Germline V CDR1 and CDR2: SGHAT, FQNNGV. The CDR3 contains 15 residues. V lost 10 bases, J lost 5 bases, and 11 bases stayed unmatched. The CDR3 protein is CATERLAGFRDTQYF. The CDR3, as DNA: TGTGCCACCGAAAGACTAGCGGGGTTCAGAGATACGCAGTATTTT.

The rearrangement links TRBV11-2 to TRBJ2-7; 8 nucleotides agree with TRBD1. The trim removed 5 bases at V and 3 bases at J, leaving 3 bases unmatched. The CDR3 is 13 residues long. From germline, CDR1 is SGHAT and CDR2 FQNNGV. Here the CDR3 reads CASSATGGYEQYF. In DNA, the CDR3 is TGTGCCAGCAGCGCCACAGGGGGCTACGAGCAGTACTTC.

The rearrangement joins TRBV5-1 to TRBJ2-7, with 8 bases fitting TRBD1. V shed 2 bases, J shed 6 bases, and the junction held 7 bases outside the gene matches. This CDR3 has 14 residues. CDR1 SGHRS and CDR2 YFSETQ come from the germline V gene. CDR3 protein: CASSFLQGAREQYF. The CDR3 DNA sequence: TGCGCCAGCAGCTTCCTCCAGGGGGCTCGCGAGCAGTACTTC.

Here the CDR3 reads CASSPFALAGAGSYEQYF. As DNA, the CDR3 is TGTGCCAGCAGCCCGTTCGCCCTAGCGGGGGCCGGCTCCTACGAGCAGTACTTC. This chain connects TRBV3-1 (or the pseudogene TRBV3-2) to TRBJ2-7; 10 bases match TRBD2. Trimming cost V 4 bases and J 0 bases; bases outside gene matches: 12. The CDR3 totals 18 residues. The germline CDR1 and CDR2 sequences are LGHDT and YNNKEL (reference sequence).

The chain recombines TRBV7-2 with TRBJ2-7; 7 bases agree with TRBD2. Germline lookup yields CDR1 SGHTA and CDR2 FQGNSA. The length of the CDR3 is 14 residues. V was clipped by 3 bases and J by 3 bases; unmatched bases: 5. As DNA, the CDR3 is TGTGCCAGCAGCTTCCTAGCGGCTTACTACGAGCAGTACTTC. Its protein product is CASSFLAAYYEQYF.

The chain couples TRBV6-5 to TRBJ1-1, with D unclear. Trimming shortened V by 2 bases and J by 7 bases, and 11 bases separated the two germline ends. Looked up from germline, CDR1 is MNHEY and CDR2 is SVGAGI. CDR3 size: 13 residues. CDR3 in amino acids: CASSYQEKFEAFF. DNA of the CDR3: TGTGCCAGCAGTTACCAAGAGAAGTTTGAAGCTTTCTTT.

This chain connects TRBV29-1 to TRBJ1-1, with D perhaps matching TRBD1 (6 bases). Germline CDR1 SQVTM, CDR2 ANQGSEA. This CDR3 has 13 residues. Trimming stripped 6 bases from V and 3 bases from J, with 14 bases between. The DNA of the CDR3 is TGCAGCGTAGCCGACAGGACGGACACTGAAGCTTTCTTT. Protein product: CSVADRTDTEAFF.

The DNA of the CDR3 is TGTGCCAGCTCACCACCGAACGCGCAGGGGGCGTGGGTCAATGAGCAGTTCTTC. This sequence encodes CASSPPNAQGAWVNEQFF. The V gene is TRBV18, the J gene TRBJ2-1; 8 nucleotides agree with TRBD1. The CDR3 contains 18 residues. Germline values: CDR1 KGHSH, CDR2 LQKENI. J was trimmed by 6 bases and V by 0 bases; bases with no gene match: 13. Combining the CDR3 with reference TRBV18 and TRBJ2-1 gives the whole variable domain NAGVMQNPRHLVRRRGQEARLRCSPMKGHSHVYWYRQLPEEGLKFMVYLQKENIIDESGMPKERFSAEFPKEGPSILRIQQVVRGDSAAYFCASSPPNAQGAWVNEQFFGPGTRLTVL.

This clone was observed a single time. The chain's CDR3 is CASSLDRRTSTYEQYF. The CDR3 region has the DNA TGTGCCAGCAGCTTAGATCGACGGACTAGCACCTACGAGCAGTACTTC. V gene TRBV11-3 combines with J gene TRBJ2-7; 8 bases agree with TRBD2. V dropped 0 bases and J dropped 2; count of bases not matched to a gene: 6. CDR3 size: 16 residues. Germline CDR1 SGHNT, CDR2 YENEEA.